What follows is one T cell receptor (beta chain) and its context. V gave up 4 bases and J gave up 2 bases, with 13 bases separating them. Germline V gene data show CDR1 as SGHNT and CDR2 as YYREEE (reference sequence). The CDR3 covers 14 residues. The sample belongs to a study of blood T cell repertoires in COVID-19. Study overall: Samples came from the United States, Italy and Spain, spanning acute and convalescent COVID-19.

Methods used by the authors: Quantification of nucleated cells was approximated via reference gene primer amplification. Assay: immunoSEQ multiplex PCR; the TCRdb copy retains only in-frame clones and omits some. V and J calls and clone size are given by that table; D and trimming were obtained from the DNA. The sample contains 280,000 or so clones, approximately 91% of which appear only once. The sequence was obtained from a man between 18 and 35 years old with active or convalescent COVID-19. Sequencing was done on a sample of peripheral blood. The rearrangement joins TRBV5-4 to TRBJ2-7; D perhaps matches TRBD1 (6 bases). The chain's CDR3 is CASSPRQETYEQYF. CDR3 coding DNA: TGTGCCAGCAGCCCCAGACAGGAGACCTACGAGCAGTACTTC.